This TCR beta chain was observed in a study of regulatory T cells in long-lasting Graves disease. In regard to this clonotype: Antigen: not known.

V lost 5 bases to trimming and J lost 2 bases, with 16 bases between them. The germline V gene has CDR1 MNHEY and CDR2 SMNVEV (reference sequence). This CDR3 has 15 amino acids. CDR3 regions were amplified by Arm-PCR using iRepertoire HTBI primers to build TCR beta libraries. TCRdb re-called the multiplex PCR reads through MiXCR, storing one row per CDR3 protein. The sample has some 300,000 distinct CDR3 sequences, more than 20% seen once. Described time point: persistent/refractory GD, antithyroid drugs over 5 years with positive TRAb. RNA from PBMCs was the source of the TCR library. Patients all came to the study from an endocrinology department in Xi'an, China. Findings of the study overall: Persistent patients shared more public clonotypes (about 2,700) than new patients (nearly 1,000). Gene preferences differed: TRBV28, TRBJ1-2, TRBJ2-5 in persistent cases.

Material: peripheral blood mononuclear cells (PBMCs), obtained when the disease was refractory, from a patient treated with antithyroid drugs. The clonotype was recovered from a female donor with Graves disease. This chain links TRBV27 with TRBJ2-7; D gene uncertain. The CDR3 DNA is TGTGCCAGCAGTCTTACCGGCATTGGGGCCTACGAGCAGTACTTC. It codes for CASSLTGIGAYEQYF.